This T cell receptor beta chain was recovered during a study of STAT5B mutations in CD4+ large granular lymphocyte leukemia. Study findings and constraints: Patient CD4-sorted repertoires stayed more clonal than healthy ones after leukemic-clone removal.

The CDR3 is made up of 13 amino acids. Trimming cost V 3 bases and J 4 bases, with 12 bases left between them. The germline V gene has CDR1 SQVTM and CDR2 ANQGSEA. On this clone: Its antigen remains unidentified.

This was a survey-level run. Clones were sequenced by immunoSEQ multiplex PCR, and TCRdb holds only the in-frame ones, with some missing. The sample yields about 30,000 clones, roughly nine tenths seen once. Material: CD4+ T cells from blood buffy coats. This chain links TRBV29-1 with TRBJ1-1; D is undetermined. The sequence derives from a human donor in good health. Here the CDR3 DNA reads TGCAGCGTTGATTGGGGAGGAGGCACTGAAGCTTTCTTT. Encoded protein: CSVDWGGGTEAFF.